This T cell receptor beta chain was recovered during a study of tumor-infiltrating lymphocytes in primary liver carcinoma. As for the study in general: Roughly 3.65 to 7.5 million productive TCRbeta reads came from each sample, comparable across tissue types.

TCR beta cDNA was prepared out of 500 ng total RNA by means of a constant-region primer. What produced the TCR beta libraries was three nested multiplex PCR rounds using slightly modified ARM-PCR. Two initial PCR rounds of 10 to 11 cycles each paired TRBV1-TRBV30 forward primers with a C-beta reverse primer. One entry per CDR3 protein results from TCRdb running MiXCR on the multiplex PCR reads. The sample holds about 200,000 distinct CDR3 sequences, approximately 65% seen once. Study results and caveats: Compared with tumor region pairs, tumor-adjacent and tumor-blood pairs overlapped less. Bulk unsorted samples prevented comparison of CD4+ and CD8+ repertoires.

In addition to blood RNA drawn from unsorted whole blood, germline DNA was extracted. The collection of 4 to 5 milliliters of peripheral blood preceded surgery. On this clonotype itself: Its antigen is still unknown.

This CDR3 contains 16 residues. J lost 6 bases, V lost 2 bases, and 7 bases had no gene match. Germline CDR1 reads MNHEY; CDR2 reads SVGEGT. J is TRBJ2-1 and V is TRBV6-2 or TRBV6-3; 10 nucleotides line up with TRBD2. The clonotype was recovered from a woman aged 55 to 70 with primary liver carcinoma and hepatitis B virus infection. Sequenced input: peripheral blood. CDR3 DNA: TGTGCCAGCAGTTACCGGCTAGCGGGAGTGGGCAATGAGCAGTTCTTC. Translation: CASSYRLAGVGNEQFF.